This T cell receptor beta chain is drawn from a study of shared clonotypes between healthy human individuals. Background on the study: Serving as donors were a couple of women and a few men, whose ages spanned 18 to 49.

A note on this clone: Its antigen remains unidentified.

Naive CD8 cells lacked CD45RO, underwent positive selection for CCR7 and left out terminally differentiated effector memory CD45RA+ cells. Using immunoSEQ multiplex PCR, the repertoire was profiled, and TCRdb retains in-frame clones only, with some absent. The sample includes approximately 600,000 clones, approximately 96% seen only once; the top ten take over 0.09%. Study-level points and caveats: Expectations were that clonotype sharing among donors would be affected by sequencing depth. Roughly 4.7% was the fraction of naive CD4 clonotypes found shared across a few donors. On the whole, naive subsets had larger estimated richness than memory subsets had.

This CDR3 is built from 13 residues. V was trimmed by 8 bases and J by 4 bases, leaving 14 bases between them. Germline CDR1 SNHLY, CDR2 FYNNEI. Sequencing input: naive CD8+ T cells sorted from blood. This sequence originates from a woman aged 25-40 years in good health. The rearrangement joins TRBV2 to TRBJ1-2, with D unresolved. The CDR3 spells CASGDGRTYGYTF. The DNA for the CDR3 is TGTGCCAGCGGCGATGGACGGACCTATGGCTACACCTTC.